Reported below is one T cell receptor (beta chain). The target antigen is unknown. V shed 4 bases, J shed 9 bases, and the junction held 4 bases outside the gene matches. The germline V gene has CDR1 KGHDR and CDR2 SFDVKD. This CDR3 region has 15 residues. This entry is derived from a study of vaccination effects on CD4 cells after COVID-19. Viral peptide pools were used in the ViraFEST assay to expand antigen-specific CD4+ T cells, and sequencing came afterward. The culture ran for around nine days before CD4+ T cells were isolated. This individual contracted SARS-CoV-2 between March and December 2020, as verified by PCR. Replacing half the medium with IL-2 medium was done on days 3 and 7. Findings and caveats of the study: New vaccine-induced clones dominated convalescents' post-vaccine spike-reactive clones. There were few convalescent patients in the study and no early post-infection timepoints.

Generated by immunoSEQ multiplex PCR, the TCRdb table keeps only in-frame clones and is missing some. The sample records about 70,000 clones, around 70% being singletons. Specimen: CD4+ T cells from PBMCs cultured with HIV peptides, collected before COVID-19 vaccination. Subset here: HIV-1 Nef peptide pool negative control/reference culture. The origin of this receptor is a human donor who had a prior SARS-CoV-2 infection. This chain connects TRBV24-1 to TRBJ2-1; 14 bases line up with TRBD2. The CDR3 reads CATSDGTSGSSEQFF. For the CDR3, the DNA is TGTGCCACCAGTGACGGGACTAGCGGGAGCAGTGAGCAGTTCTTC.